This T cell receptor beta chain was documented in a study of T cells in Graves' hyperthyroidism and ophthalmopathy. Broader study findings: Median prediction lead before ophthalmopathy onset was six to eight months with the model. Blood also showed most of the thyroid clonotypes that were expanded above 0.001.

TCR beta CDR3 region amplification was performed from RNA transcripts. A set of HTBI primers served as the primers for a first-round RT-PCR of the TCR CDR3. TCRdb called the multiplex PCR reads again in MiXCR, with one record for every CDR3 protein. Altogether more than 300,000 distinct CDR3 sequences are present, less than 20% being singletons, with the ten largest covering over 35%. Per germline, CDR1 MNHNS and CDR2 SASEGT. V lost 5 bases and J lost 1, with 8 bases in between. The CDR3 runs 13 residues. As concerns this clonotype: What it binds is unknown.

Sequenced input: blood. The chain combines TRBV6-1 with TRBJ2-5; perhaps TRBD1 as D (5 bases). This receptor was obtained from a man in his late teens or twenties with Graves' ophthalmopathy. The DNA for the CDR3 is TGTGCCAGCAGTTCTGACAGCCAAGAGACCCAGTACTTC. Translated: CASSSDSQETQYF.